The rows below give T cell receptor beta chains drawn from one sample of a study of blood T cell repertoires in COVID-19. The table came from immunoSEQ multiplex PCR; TCRdb's copy has only in-frame clones and leaves some out. The sample gives about 42,000 clones, roughly 80% of which show up once; 30% to 35% is in the top ten. What was sequenced was peripheral blood. Receptors originate from an elderly woman with acute or convalescent COVID-19. CDR3s include the opening cysteine and the closing phenylalanine or tryptophan. D genes are given only for firm matches. Rows give clone size only sometimes, using once, few, many, or a class for an expanded clone.

V: TRBV12-5
J: TRBJ2-7
D: TRBD2
size: NA
DNA: TGTGCTAGTGGTTTGGTCACTAGCGGGATACCCTACGAGCAGTACTTC
CDR3: CASGLVTSGIPYEQYF

V: TRBV30
J: TRBJ2-5
D: NA
size: few
DNA: TGTGCCCTCCCGAGGTCCGGAGGCGGAGAGACCCAGTACTTC
CDR3: CALPRSGGGETQYF

V: TRBV4-3
J: TRBJ2-5
D: NA
size: NA
DNA: TGCGCCAGCAGCCAGCCGCCCGGTGAGACCCAGTACTTC
CDR3: CASSQPPGETQYF

V: TRBV29-1
J: TRBJ1-1
D: NA
size: NA
DNA: TGCAGCGTCCCCGGGACAAAACCCTCCACTGAAGCTTTCTTT
CDR3: CSVPGTKPSTEAFF

V: TRBV5-1
J: TRBJ1-2
D: NA
size: NA
DNA: TGCGCCAGCACCCCGAGTGGGGGCGGTTATGGCTACACCTTC
CDR3: CASTPSGGGYGYTF

V: TRBV10-1
J: TRBJ2-7
D: TRBD2
size: NA
DNA: TGCGCCAGCAGTGATGGAGCGGGAGAAAACGAGCAGTACTTC
CDR3: CASSDGAGENEQYF

V: TRBV5-1
J: TRBJ2-2
D: TRBD1
size: NA
DNA: TGCGCCAGCAGCTTGGGACAGGGACATGAGAACACCGGGGAGCTGTTTTTT
CDR3: CASSLGQGHENTGELFF

V: TRBV5-5
J: TRBJ2-1
D: TRBD2
size: NA
DNA: TGTGCCAGCAGCTTGAGGCTAGCGGGAGTCTACAATGAGCAGTTCTTC
CDR3: CASSLRLAGVYNEQFF

V: TRBV5-6
J: TRBJ2-1
D: TRBD2
size: NA
DNA: TGTGCCAGCAGCCCGTGGGGGACTAGCGGGCGGATGAATGAGCAGTTCTTC
CDR3: CASSPWGTSGRMNEQFF

V: TRBV6-6
J: TRBJ1-5
D: TRBD1
size: NA
DNA: TGTGCCAGCAGCCCGGACAGGGACGATCAGCCCCAGCATTTT
CDR3: CASSPDRDDQPQHF

V: TRBV5-1
J: TRBJ1-6
D: NA
size: NA
DNA: TGCGCCAGCAGCTTGGTTCAGGCGACCTATAATTCACCCCTCCACTTT
CDR3: CASSLVQATYNSPLHF

V: TRBV18
J: TRBJ2-1
D: TRBD2
size: NA
DNA: TGTGCCAGCTCACCAAAGGGAGCGGGAGGGCCATACAATGAGCAGTTCTTC
CDR3: CASSPKGAGGPYNEQFF

V: TRBV5-4
J: TRBJ1-4
D: TRBD1
size: NA
DNA: TGTGCCAGCAGCTTGGGACAGGGTGATGGAAAAATGTTTTTT
CDR3: CASSLGQGDGKMFF